The present T cell receptor beta chain was sequenced within a study of OX40 agonist ivuxolimab in advanced cancers. Looking at the study overall: Patients were given ivuxolimab, an antibody that agonizes OX40 (CD134). Six ivuxolimab dose levels, 0.01 to 10 mg/kg, were given intravenously every 2 weeks. Study-wide results and limits: No determination was made of the antigen specificity of the expanded peripheral T cells.

Assay used: immunoSEQ multiplex PCR; TCRdb lists only in-frame clones, some missing. The data show just under 20,000 clones, under 90% seen once. About this clone itself: The antigen is undetermined.

The sequence was collected from an adult with an advanced solid tumor such as melanoma, head and neck, liver or kidney cancer. Sequencing was performed on CD4+ or CD8+ T cells sorted from blood, taken in a trial of the OX40 agonist ivuxolimab.

CDR3 protein: CASRIRAGGGMNTEAFF. The CDR3 bases are TGCGCCAGCAGAATCCGAGCAGGGGGCGGGATGAACACTGAAGCTTTCTTT. The chain links TRBV5-1 to TRBJ1-1; 8 nucleotides line up with TRBD1. The CDR3 spans 17 residues. Per the germline V gene, CDR1 is SGHRS and CDR2 is YFSETQ. Trimming at V came to 5 bases and at J to 0 bases, leaving 12 bases not matched to a gene.